The text below deals with one T cell receptor (beta chain). This entry is derived from a study of blood T cell repertoires in COVID-19. V dropped 5 bases and J dropped 5; count of bases not matched to a gene: 5. The CDR3 runs 13 residues. Produced via immunoSEQ multiplex PCR; TCRdb's table is partial and in-frame only. The data show about 190,000 clones, 90% seen once. The sample was peripheral blood. This chain links TRBV12-3 or TRBV12-4 with TRBJ1-1, with 7 bases aligning to TRBD1. The receptor was derived from a man aged 45-65 years with acute or convalescent COVID-19. The CDR3 nucleotides read TGTGCCAGCAGTGTTACAGGGGTTACTGAAGCTTTCTTT. This translates into CASSVTGVTEAFF.